This record concerns one T cell receptor (beta chain) sequence. The entry originates in a study of blood T cell repertoires in COVID-19. Turning to the study itself: PBMCs, B-cell-depleted T cells, or T cells were the source of the cDNA or gDNA that made up the material.

Source study methods: Estimates of nucleated cell counts were drawn from the amplification of reference gene primers. Generated by immunoSEQ multiplex PCR, the TCRdb table keeps only in-frame clones and is missing some. The DNA was the basis for D and trimming; V, J and clone size are from that table. The data contain roughly 80,000 clones, over 75% of them seen just once; the ten biggest clones take up roughly 12%. The V end lost 3 bases, the J end lost 5 bases, and 16 bases lay between the germline ends. This CDR3 has 15 amino acids. CDR1 is MNHNS and CDR2 is SASEGT in the germline V gene. The chain employs TRBV6-1 and TRBJ1-2; possible D gene TRBD1, 6 bases. Sample: peripheral blood. The TCR was taken from a man older than 75 with acute or convalescent COVID-19. Here the CDR3 reads CASSDGQGKTYGYTF. The CDR3, as DNA: TGTGCCAGCAGTGATGGGCAGGGGAAGACGTATGGCTACACCTTC.